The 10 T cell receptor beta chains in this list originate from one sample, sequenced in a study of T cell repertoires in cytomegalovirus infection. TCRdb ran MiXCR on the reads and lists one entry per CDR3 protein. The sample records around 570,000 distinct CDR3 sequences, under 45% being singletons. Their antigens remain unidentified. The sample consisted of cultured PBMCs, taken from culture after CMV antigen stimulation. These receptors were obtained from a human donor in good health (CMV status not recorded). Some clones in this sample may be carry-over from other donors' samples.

The CDR3 sequence is CAILDRGEQYF. The CDR3, as DNA: TGTGCCATACTCGACAGGGGCGAGCAGTACTTC. This chain uses TRBV10-3 with TRBJ2-7; TRBD1 matches at 8 bases. Germline V lookup: CDR1 ENHRY, CDR2 SYGVKD. The J segment lost 6 bases and the V segment lost 9 bases, leaving 4 bases of the junction unmatched. The CDR3 runs to 11 residues.

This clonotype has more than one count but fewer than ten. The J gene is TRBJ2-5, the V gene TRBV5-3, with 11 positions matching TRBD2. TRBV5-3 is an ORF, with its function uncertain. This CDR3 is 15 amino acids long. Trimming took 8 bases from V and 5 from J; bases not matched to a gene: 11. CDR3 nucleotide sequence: TGTGCCAGCAGTTCGCCTACTAGCGGGAGTGAGACCCAGTACTTC. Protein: CASSSPTSGSETQYF.

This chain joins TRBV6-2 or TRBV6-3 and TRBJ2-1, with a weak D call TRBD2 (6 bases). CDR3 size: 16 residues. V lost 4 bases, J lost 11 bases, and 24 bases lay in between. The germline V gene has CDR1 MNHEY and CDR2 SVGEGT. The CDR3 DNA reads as TGTGCCAGCAGTTTGGGTTCGGCGGGGCAGAATGGTCAGCAGTTCTTC. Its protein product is CASSLGSAGQNGQQFF.

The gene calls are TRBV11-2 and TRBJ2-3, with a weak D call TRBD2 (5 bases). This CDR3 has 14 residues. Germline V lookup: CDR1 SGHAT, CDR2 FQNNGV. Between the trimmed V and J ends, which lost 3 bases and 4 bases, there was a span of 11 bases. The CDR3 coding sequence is TGTGCCAGCAGCTTGTACGTCGGGGCAGATACGCAGTATTTT. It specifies CASSLYVGADTQYF. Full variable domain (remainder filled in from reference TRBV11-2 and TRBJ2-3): EAGVAQSPRYKIIEKRQSVAFWCNPISGHATLYWYQQILGQGPKLLIQFQNNGVVDDSQLPKDRFSAERLKGVDSTLKIQPAKLEDSAVYLCASSLYVGADTQYFGPGTRLTVL.

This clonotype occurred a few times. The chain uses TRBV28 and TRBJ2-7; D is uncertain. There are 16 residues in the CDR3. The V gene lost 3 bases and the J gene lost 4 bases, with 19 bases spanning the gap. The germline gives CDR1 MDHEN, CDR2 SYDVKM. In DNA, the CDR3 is TGTGCCAGCAGTTTGGATATTACGCACTTGGCTTACGAGCAGTACTTC. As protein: CASSLDITHLAYEQYF.

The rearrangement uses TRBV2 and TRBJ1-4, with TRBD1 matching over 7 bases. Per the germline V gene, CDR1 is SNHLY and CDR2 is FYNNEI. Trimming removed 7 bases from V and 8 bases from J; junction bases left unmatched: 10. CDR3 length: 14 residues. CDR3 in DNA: TGTGCCAGCAACTTAGACAGGGCGGGGGAAAAACTGTTTTTT. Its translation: CASNLDRAGEKLFF.

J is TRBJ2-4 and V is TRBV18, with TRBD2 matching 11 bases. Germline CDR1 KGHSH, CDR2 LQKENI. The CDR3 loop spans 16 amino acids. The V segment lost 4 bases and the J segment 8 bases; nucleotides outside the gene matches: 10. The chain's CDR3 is CASSLPLAGEGDIQYF. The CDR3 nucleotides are TGTGCCAGCTCACTCCCACTAGCGGGAGAGGGGGACATTCAGTACTTC.

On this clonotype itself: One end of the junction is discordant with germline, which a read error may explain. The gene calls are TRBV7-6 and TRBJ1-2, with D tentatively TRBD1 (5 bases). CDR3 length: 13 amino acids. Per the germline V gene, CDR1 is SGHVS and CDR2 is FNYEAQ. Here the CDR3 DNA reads TGTGCCAGCAGCTTAGACGGGGCAGGTGGCTACAACTTC. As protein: CASSLDGAGGYNF. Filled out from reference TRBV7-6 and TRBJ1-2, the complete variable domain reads GAGVSQSPRYKVTKRGQDVALRCDPISGHVSLYWYRQALGQGPEFLTYFNYEAQQDKSGLPNDRFSAERPEGSISTLTIQRTEQRDSAMYRCASSLDGAGGYNFGSGTRLTVV.

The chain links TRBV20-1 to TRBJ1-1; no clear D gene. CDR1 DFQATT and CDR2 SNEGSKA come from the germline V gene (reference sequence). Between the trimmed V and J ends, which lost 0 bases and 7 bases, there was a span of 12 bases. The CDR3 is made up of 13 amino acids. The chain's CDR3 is CSARERTASEAFF. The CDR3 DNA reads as TGCAGTGCTAGAGAAAGGACGGCCAGTGAAGCTTTCTTT.

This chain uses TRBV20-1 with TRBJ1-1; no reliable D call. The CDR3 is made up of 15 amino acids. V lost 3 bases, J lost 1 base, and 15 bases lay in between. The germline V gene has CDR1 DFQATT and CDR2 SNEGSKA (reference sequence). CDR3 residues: CSASSTAGENTEAFF. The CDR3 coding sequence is TGCAGTGCTAGTTCAACTGCTGGAGAGAACACTGAAGCTTTCTTT.